Given below is one T cell receptor (beta chain) in context. It lacks a known antigen. No qualities accompany the bases; no much larger clone lies one base away. This sample is drawn from a study of blood T cell repertoires in COVID-19 (dated by TCRdb to 2020 to 2021). Study-level background: Samples from collaborators originated in the United States, Italy and Spain and spanned both the acute and convalescent phases of COVID-19. Nearly every sample came with metadata listing a de-identified subject ID, COVID-19 status, age in years and sex. The repertoires were released in a freely available public database meant as a resource for research on the immune response to SARS-CoV-2. Deeply sampled blood TCRbeta repertoires from subjects exposed to, actively infected with, or recovered from COVID-19 were included in the dataset. The prospective study material was composed of cDNA or gDNA derived from T cells, B-cell-depleted T cells, or PBMCs. Where HLA class I and class II types were available, the types were taken from metadata supplied by the sample provider, not from assay-based typing. The samples were drawn from two sources: the first 160 participants of the ongoing ImmuneRACE study, and 950 to 1,500 subjects contributed by 6 global collaborators. Paper-wide results and their limitations: The quantity of clinical and demographic metadata differed by source and by participant and was supplied without curation.

TCRbeta CDR3 regions were amplified from genomic DNA by means of the immunoSEQ Assay, a bias-controlled multiplex PCR. As for how the authors treated the data: Nucleated cell counts per sample were estimated from amplification of reference gene primers within the assay. To quantify the absolute abundance of each unique TCRbeta CDR3 rearrangement, sequence reads were collapsed and filtered. Productive Simpson clonality was computed per sample as the square root of Simpson's diversity index over productive rearrangements. The immuneACCESS repertoire file appears here via TCRdb, limited to in-frame rearrangements. These files lack a portion of the clones; in checked studies, under half of the deficit traces to unresolved V genes, and the cause of the others is not known. For V, J and clone size, that table is used; D and trimming come from the DNA. The sample data list more than 400,000 clones, and roughly 87% of these were observed just once. The ten largest clonotypes hold more than 0.55% of the sample.

Participants in the prospective study were aged roughly 18 to 89 years, lived in over 20 United States geographic areas, and enrolled through a virtual design. Cohort assignment in the prospective study relied on participant-reported clinical history from a screening survey and a study questionnaire. Recovered participants in ImmuneRACE Cohort 3 were defined as having two consecutive negative NP/OP PCR tests, clearance from a healthcare professional, or resolution of symptoms. Mobile phlebotomists in the prospective study collected whole blood, serum and a nasopharyngeal or oropharyngeal swab from every participant. Additional blood draws and questionnaires over an approximately two-month period could optionally be provided by prospective study participants. Before DNA extraction, prospective study blood samples were shipped either frozen or at room temperature. Specimen: PBMCs or T cells enriched from blood (not recorded which). The source of this sequence is a man aged 18 to 29 who had recovered from COVID-19.

The DNA sequence reads TGTGCCAGCAGCCAGGAGGGGACTAATGAAAAACTGTTTTTT. Protein translation: CASSQEGTNEKLFF. This chain joins TRBV3-1 (or the pseudogene TRBV3-2) to TRBJ1-4; TRBD1 is a weak D gene call, 5 bases matching. V gives up 3 bases and J gives up 2 bases, and the segment between their germline ends measures 7 bases. CDR1 and CDR2 are read off the germline V gene (reference sequence) as LGHDT and YNNKEL. The CDR3 starts with the cysteine, ends with the phenylalanine, and has 14 residues. This entry keeps only the CDR3 DNA: 42 bases, framed from base 1.